This entry features one TCR beta chain sequence. Antigen specificity is unknown. The germline gives CDR1 MNHEY, CDR2 SVGAGI. The CDR3 length is 15 residues. Trimming at V came to 5 bases and at J to 2 bases, leaving 8 bases not matched to a gene. This specimen belongs to a study of a mutant IDH1 vaccine in newly diagnosed glioma. Overall study: Sex among treated patients split about 62% male, roughly 38% female; mean age was about 40 years. Before enrollment, patients got radiotherapy alone, temozolomide alone, or mostly the combination.

Stated time point: week 11, during vaccination. In every dose of vaccine, 300 ug of mutant IDH1 20-mer peptide was given alongside topical imiquimod. Donors' newly diagnosed IDH1-mutant WHO grade 3 or 4 astrocytomas lacked nuclear ATRX. TCRdb's copy holds only in-frame clones and misses some; the assay was immunoSEQ multiplex PCR. The sample lists about 36,000 clones; 80% were seen once. This TCR was sampled from a woman aged 25 to 39 with glioma. Some clones in this sample may be carry-over from other donors' samples. Source: peripheral blood mononuclear cells (PBMCs), taken from a glioma patient whose treatment included an IDH1 peptide vaccine. The gene calls are TRBV6-5 and TRBJ1-2, with 7 nucleotides matching TRBD1. The CDR3 loop reads CASSMSTGPNYGYTF. In DNA form, the CDR3 reads TGTGCCAGCAGTATGTCGACAGGGCCAAACTATGGCTACACCTTC.